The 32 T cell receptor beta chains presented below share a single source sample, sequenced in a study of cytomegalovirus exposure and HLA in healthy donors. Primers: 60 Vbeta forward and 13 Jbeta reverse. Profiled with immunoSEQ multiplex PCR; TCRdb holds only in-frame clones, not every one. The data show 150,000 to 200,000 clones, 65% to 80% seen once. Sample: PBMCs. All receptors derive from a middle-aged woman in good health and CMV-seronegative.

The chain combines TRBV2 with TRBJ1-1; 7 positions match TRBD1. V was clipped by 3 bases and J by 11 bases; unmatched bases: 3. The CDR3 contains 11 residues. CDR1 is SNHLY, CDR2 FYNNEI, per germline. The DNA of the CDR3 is TGTGCCAGCAGTGAGGAACAGGGGGCTTTCTTT. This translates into CASSEEQGAFF.

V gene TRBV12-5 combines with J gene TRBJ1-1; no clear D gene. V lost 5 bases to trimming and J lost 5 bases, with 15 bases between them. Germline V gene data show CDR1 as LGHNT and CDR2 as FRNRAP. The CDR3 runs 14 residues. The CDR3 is CASGALPEATEAFF. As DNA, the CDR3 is TGTGCTAGTGGTGCATTACCCGAAGCAACTGAAGCTTTCTTT.

The CDR3 coding sequence is TGTGCCAGCTCCACGACAGGATCTGGAAACACCATATATTTT. Its translation is CASSTTGSGNTIYF. The chain carries TRBV18 and TRBJ1-3; D is possibly TRBD1 (6 bases). The germline gives CDR1 KGHSH, CDR2 LQKENI. The ends were cut back, 6 bases at V and 1 base at J, with 10 bases in the middle. CDR3 length: 14 residues. Together with reference TRBV18 and TRBJ1-3, the CDR3 gives the full variable domain: NAGVMQNPRHLVRRRGQEARLRCSPMKGHSHVYWYRQLPEEGLKFMVYLQKENIIDESGMPKERFSAEFPKEGPSILRIQQVVRGDSAAYFCASSTTGSGNTIYFGEGSWLTVV.

As DNA, the CDR3 is TGTGCCAGCAGCTCCCTAACCGGGACAGGCAAAGAGACCCAGTACTTC. It codes for CASSSLTGTGKETQYF. This chain uses TRBV7-9 with TRBJ2-5, with 8 nucleotides matching TRBD1. J gave up 3 bases and V 4 bases, and 10 bases lay outside the gene matches. This CDR3 is 16 amino acids long. Germline V gene lookup returns CDR1 SEHNR and CDR2 FQNEAQ (reference sequence).

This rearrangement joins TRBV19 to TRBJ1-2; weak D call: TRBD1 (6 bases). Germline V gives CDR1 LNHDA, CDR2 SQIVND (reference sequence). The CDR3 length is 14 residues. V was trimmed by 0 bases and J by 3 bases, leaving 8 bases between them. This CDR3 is CASSIETGYYGYTF. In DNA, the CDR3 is TGTGCCAGTAGTATAGAGACAGGTTACTATGGCTACACCTTC.

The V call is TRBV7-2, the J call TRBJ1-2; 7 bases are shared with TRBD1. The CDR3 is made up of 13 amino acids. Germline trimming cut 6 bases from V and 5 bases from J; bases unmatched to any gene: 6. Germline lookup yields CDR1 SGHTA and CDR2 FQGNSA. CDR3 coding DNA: TGTGCCAGCAGGCCCACAGGGGAGTATGGCTACACCTTC. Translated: CASRPTGEYGYTF.

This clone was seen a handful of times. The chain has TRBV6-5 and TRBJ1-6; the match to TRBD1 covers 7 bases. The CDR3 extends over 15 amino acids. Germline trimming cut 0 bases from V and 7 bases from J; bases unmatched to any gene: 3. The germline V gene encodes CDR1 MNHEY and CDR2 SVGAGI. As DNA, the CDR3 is TGTGCCAGCAGTTACTCGACAGGGTACAATTCACCCCTCCACTTT. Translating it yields CASSYSTGYNSPLHF.

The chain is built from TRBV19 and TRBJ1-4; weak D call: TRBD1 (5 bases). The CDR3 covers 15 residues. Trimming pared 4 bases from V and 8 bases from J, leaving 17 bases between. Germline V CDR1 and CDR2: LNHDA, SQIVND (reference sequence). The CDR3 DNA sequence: TGTGCCAGTAGTACTACCGACAGTGCCGAAGAAAAACTGTTTTTT. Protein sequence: CASSTTDSAEEKLFF.

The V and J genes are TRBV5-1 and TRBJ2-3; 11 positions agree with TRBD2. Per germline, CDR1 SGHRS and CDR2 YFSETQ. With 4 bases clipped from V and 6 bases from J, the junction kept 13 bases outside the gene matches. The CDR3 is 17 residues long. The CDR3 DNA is TGCGCCAGCAGCGTCGCGGTAGCGGGAGGGTTTCTGGATACGCAGTATTTT. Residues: CASSVAVAGGFLDTQYF.

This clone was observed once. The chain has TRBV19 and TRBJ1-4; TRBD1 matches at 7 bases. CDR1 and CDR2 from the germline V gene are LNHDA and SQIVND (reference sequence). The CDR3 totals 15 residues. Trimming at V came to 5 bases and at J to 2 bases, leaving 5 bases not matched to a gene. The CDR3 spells CASSAQGRTNEKLFF. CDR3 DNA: TGTGCCAGTAGTGCACAGGGGAGGACTAATGAAAAACTGTTTTTT.

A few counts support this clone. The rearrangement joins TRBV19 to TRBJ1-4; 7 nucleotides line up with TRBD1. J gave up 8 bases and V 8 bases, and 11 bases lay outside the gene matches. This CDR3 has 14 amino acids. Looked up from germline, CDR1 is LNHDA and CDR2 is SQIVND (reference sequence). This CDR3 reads CASGTGDPREKLFF. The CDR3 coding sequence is TGTGCCAGTGGAACAGGGGATCCAAGGGAAAAACTGTTTTTT.

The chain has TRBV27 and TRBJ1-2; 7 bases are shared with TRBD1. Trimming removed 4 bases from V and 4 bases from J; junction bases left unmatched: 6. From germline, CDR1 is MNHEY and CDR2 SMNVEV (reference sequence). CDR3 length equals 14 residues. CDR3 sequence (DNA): TGTGCCAGCAGTTCAGGGGGTTCGGGCTATGGCTACACCTTC. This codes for CASSSGGSGYGYTF.

For the CDR3, the DNA is TGTGCCGCATTCCGCAGGGTGGACTACGAGCAGTACTTC. As protein: CAAFRRVDYEQYF. V is TRBV5-3 and J is TRBJ2-5, with a possible D match to TRBD1 (5 bases). The J call may be in error: the DNA end matches TRBJ2-7 better. TRBV5-3 falls under the ORF class, with uncertain function. CDR3 length equals 13 residues.

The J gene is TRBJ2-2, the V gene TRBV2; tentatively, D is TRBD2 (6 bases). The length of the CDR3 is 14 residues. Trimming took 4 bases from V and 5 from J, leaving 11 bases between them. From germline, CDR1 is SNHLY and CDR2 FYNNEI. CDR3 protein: CASSGLEGTGELFF. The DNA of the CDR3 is TGTGCCAGCAGTGGACTAGAGGGTACCGGGGAGCTGTTTTTT. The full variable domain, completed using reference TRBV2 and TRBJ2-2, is EPEVTQTPSHQVTQMGQEVILRCVPISNHLYFYWYRQILGQKVEFLVSFYNNEISEKSEIFDDQFSVERPDGSNFTLKIRSTKLEDSAMYFCASSGLEGTGELFFGEGSRLTVL.

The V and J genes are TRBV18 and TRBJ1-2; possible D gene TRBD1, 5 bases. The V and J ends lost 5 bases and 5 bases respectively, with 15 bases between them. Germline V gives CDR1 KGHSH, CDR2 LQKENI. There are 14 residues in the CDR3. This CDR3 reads CASSAAGLFYGYTF. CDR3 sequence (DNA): TGTGCCAGCTCAGCGGCGGGGCTTTTTTATGGCTACACCTTC.

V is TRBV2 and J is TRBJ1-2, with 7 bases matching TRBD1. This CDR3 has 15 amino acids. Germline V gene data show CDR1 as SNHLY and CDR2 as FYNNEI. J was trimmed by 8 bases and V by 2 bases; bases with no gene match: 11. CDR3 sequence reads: CASSELKRTGGGYTF. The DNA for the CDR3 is TGTGCCAGCAGTGAATTAAAAAGGACAGGAGGCGGCTACACCTTC.

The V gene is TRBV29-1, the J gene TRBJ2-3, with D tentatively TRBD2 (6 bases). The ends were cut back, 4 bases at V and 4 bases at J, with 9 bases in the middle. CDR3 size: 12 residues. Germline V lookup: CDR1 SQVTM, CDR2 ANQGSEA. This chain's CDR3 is CSVGRVPDTQYF. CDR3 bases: TGCAGCGTTGGGAGGGTTCCAGATACGCAGTATTTT.

For the CDR3, the DNA is TGTGCCAGTAGTACACAGGGGGCGTACTATGGCTACACCTTC. This codes for CASSTQGAYYGYTF. V gene TRBV19 combines with J gene TRBJ1-2; 9 bases agree with TRBD1. The length of the CDR3 is 14 residues. V trimming: 4 bases; J trimming: 3 bases; junction bases outside the gene matches: 3. Germline-derived CDR1 and CDR2 are LNHDA and SQIVND (reference sequence).

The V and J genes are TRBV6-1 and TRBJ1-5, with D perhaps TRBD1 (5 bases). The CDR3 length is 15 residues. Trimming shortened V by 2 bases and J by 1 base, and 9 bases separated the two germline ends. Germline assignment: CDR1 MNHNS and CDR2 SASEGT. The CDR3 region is CASSERGRSNQPQHF. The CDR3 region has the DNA TGTGCCAGCAGTGAAAGGGGAAGGAGCAATCAGCCCCAGCATTTT.

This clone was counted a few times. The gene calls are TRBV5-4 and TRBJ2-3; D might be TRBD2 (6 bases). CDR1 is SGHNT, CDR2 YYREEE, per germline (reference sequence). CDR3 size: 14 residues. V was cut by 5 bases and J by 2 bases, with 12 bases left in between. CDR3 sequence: CASSSRRDTDTQYF. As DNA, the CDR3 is TGTGCCAGCAGTTCCCGGAGGGACACAGATACGCAGTATTTT.

CDR3 region: CASSEGQNYGYTF. CDR3 coding DNA: TGTGCCAGCAGTGAAGGACAGAACTATGGCTACACCTTC. The V call is TRBV6-1, the J call TRBJ1-2; weak D call: TRBD1 (5 bases). Trimming removed 1 base from V and 2 bases from J, with 5 bases in between. CDR1 and CDR2 from the germline V gene are MNHNS and SASEGT. There are 13 residues in the CDR3.

CDR3 region: CSVRKAGGGYEQYF. DNA of the CDR3: TGCAGCGTCCGGAAGGCAGGGGGCGGCTACGAGCAGTACTTC. The V call is TRBV29-1, the J call TRBJ2-7, with 8 bases lining up with TRBD1. The V gene end was trimmed by 6 bases and the J gene end by 3 bases; junction bases not matched to a gene: 10. This CDR3 comprises 14 residues. CDR1 SQVTM and CDR2 ANQGSEA come from the germline V gene.

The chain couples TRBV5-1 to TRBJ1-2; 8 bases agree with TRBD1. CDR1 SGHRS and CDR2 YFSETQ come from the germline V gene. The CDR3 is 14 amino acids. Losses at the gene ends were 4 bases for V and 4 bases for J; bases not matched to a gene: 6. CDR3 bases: TGCGCCAGCAGCACTAGACAGGGGTCCTATGGCTACACCTTC. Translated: CASSTRQGSYGYTF.

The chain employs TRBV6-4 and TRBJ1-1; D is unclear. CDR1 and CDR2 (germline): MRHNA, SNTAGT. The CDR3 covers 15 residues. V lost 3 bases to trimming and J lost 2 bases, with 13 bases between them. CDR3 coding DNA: TGTGCCAGCAGTGAAATACGTCGGGGAAACACTGAAGCTTTCTTT. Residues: CASSEIRRGNTEAFF.

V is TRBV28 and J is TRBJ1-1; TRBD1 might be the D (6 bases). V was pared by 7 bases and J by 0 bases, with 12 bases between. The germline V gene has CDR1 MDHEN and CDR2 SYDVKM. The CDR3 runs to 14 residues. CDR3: CASIPQGLNTEAFF. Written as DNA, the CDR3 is TGTGCCAGCATACCACAGGGCTTGAACACTGAAGCTTTCTTT.

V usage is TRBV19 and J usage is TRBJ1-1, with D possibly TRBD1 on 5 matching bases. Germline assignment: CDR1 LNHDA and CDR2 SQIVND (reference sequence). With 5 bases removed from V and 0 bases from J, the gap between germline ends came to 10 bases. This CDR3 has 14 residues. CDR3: CASSSRQLNTEAFF. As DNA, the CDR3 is TGTGCCAGTAGTTCCAGACAGCTGAACACTGAAGCTTTCTTT.

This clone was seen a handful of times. The CDR3 here is CASSTRVNTGELFF. CDR3 bases: TGTGCCAGTAGTACCAGGGTCAACACCGGGGAGCTGTTTTTT. The chain combines TRBV19 with TRBJ2-2; D is possibly TRBD1 (5 bases). V lost 4 bases and J lost 2, with 8 bases in between. CDR3 length: 14 amino acids. The germline gives CDR1 LNHDA, CDR2 SQIVND (reference sequence).

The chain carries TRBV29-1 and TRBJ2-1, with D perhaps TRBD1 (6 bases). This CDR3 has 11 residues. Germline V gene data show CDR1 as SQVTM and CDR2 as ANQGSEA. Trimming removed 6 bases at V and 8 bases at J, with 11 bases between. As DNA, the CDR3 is TGCAGCGTGCGAAACAGGGATGAGCAGTTCTTC. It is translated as CSVRNRDEQFF.

The DNA for the CDR3 is TGTGCCAGCAGCCCCGGTTACGAGCAGTACTTC. It translates to CASSPGYEQYF. V usage is TRBV7-2 and J usage is TRBJ2-7; D is unresolved. Per germline, CDR1 SGHTA and CDR2 FQGNSA. The CDR3 length is 11 residues. The ends were cut back, 5 bases at V and 4 bases at J, with 6 bases in the middle.

CDR3 coding DNA: TGTGCCAGCAGCTTCCAAACTATACGACAGGGGACCGTCCTGACTTTC. The encoded protein is CASSFQTIRQGTVLTF. The chain carries TRBV7-2 and TRBJ2-6; 8 bases match TRBD1. Germline values: CDR1 SGHTA, CDR2 FQGNSA. The CDR3 extends over 16 amino acids. With V trimmed by 3 bases and J by 12 bases, 13 bases remained unmatched.

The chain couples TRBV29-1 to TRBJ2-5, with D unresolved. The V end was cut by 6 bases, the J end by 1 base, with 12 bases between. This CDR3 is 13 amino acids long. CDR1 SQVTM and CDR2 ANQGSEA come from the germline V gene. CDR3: CSVRGQLQETQYF. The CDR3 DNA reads TGCAGCGTGCGAGGTCAGCTCCAAGAGACCCAGTACTTC.

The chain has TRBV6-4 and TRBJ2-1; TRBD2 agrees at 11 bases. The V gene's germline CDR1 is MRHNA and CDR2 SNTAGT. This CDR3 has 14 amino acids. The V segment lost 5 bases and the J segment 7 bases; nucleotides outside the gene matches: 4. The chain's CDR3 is CASSPSGRSNEQFF. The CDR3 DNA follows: TGTGCCAGCAGTCCTAGCGGGAGGTCGAATGAGCAGTTCTTC.